There are many counts of the clone carrying this T cell receptor beta chain. Antigen: not known. TCRdb itself ran the RACE reads through MiXCR, one entry per CDR3 protein. The sample holds 35,000 to 50,000 distinct CDR3 sequences, 8.9% seen once. The data stem from a study of human T cells and chemical hapten exposure. Study-wide context: For sensitization, 2% DPC was applied to an approximately 2 cm by approximately 2 cm patch of upper inner arm skin.

Study-level results: Patch test score showed a positive correlation with PT1 expanded TCR counts.

V lost 0 bases and J 1 base, leaving 12 bases between the germline ends. In germline, CDR1 is DFQATT, CDR2 SNEGSKA (reference sequence). CDR3 length: 15 residues. Time point indicated: patch test 2, 6 weeks after DPC sensitization. The treatment was: therapeutic diphenylcyclopropenone sensitization with weekly scalp DPC. This sequence joins TRBV20-1 and TRBJ1-1; D gene ambiguous. The receptor was derived from a middle-aged woman with alopecia areata. Some clones in this sample may be carry-over from other donors' samples. Specimen: whole blood, collected in connection with sensitization to the hapten diphenylcyclopropenone (DPC). This CDR3 is CSARDLGSSNTEAFF. CDR3 sequence (DNA): TGCAGTGCTAGAGATCTGGGCAGTTCGAACACTGAAGCTTTCTTT.